These T cell receptor beta chains were read from a single sample in a study of blood T cell repertoires in COVID-19. Assay used: immunoSEQ multiplex PCR; TCRdb lists only in-frame clones, some missing. The data show some 340,000 clones, roughly 85% seen once. Sequencing was done on a sample of peripheral blood. Every receptor here comes from a woman aged 18-35 years with acute or convalescent COVID-19. The conserved cysteine and the conserved F or W are not part of the CDR3 here.

v_call cdr3_length cdr3_aa
TRBV23-1 14 ASGSHDRERTGELF
TRBV2 11 ASSVQGPEKLF
TRBV4-1 12 ASSQDPSGYGYT
TRBV11-3 11 ASSSGQGDEAF
TRBV10-3 12 AISGLDREDTIY
TRBV11-2 12 ASSIPTVNTEAF
TRBV4-2 10 ASSQDQESRH
TRBV9 12 ASSVSGQNYEQY
TRBV11-2 10 ASSHDRVEAF
TRBV2 11 ASRVGGDTEAF
TRBV28 11 ASSRLVTDTQY
TRBV28 13 ASSPRVGGGETQY
TRBV7-2 11 ASSLGGVYEQY
TRBV4-1 14 ASSLRGGLIEDTQY
TRBV18 13 ASSPSYAPTGELF
TRBV30 11 AWSVSGAFGYT
TRBV5-1 14 ASSNNGGLAGDEQY
TRBV27 14 ASSETTGTTPYEQY
TRBV10-3 11 ATKTGVFFGYT
TRBV9 15 ASSVANDRILNTEAF
TRBV7-7 13 ASSFPGLEGREQY
TRBV28 14 ASSSTPGQGSYEQY
TRBV7-9 12 ASSLNEGNQPQH
TRBV5-1 14 ASSSTGTLLGGGYT
TRBV5-5 11 ASSSGQSYGYT
TRBV6-2/TRBV6-3 15 ASSTQSPGQGGQPQH
TRBV30 13 AWSGDRGRMQPQH
TRBV6-5 12 ASTLRGSSYEQY
TRBV11-2 13 ASSLERGALTEAF
TRBV27 11 ASSDNSNQPQH
TRBV9 18 ASSVDPQTRGSSGANVLT